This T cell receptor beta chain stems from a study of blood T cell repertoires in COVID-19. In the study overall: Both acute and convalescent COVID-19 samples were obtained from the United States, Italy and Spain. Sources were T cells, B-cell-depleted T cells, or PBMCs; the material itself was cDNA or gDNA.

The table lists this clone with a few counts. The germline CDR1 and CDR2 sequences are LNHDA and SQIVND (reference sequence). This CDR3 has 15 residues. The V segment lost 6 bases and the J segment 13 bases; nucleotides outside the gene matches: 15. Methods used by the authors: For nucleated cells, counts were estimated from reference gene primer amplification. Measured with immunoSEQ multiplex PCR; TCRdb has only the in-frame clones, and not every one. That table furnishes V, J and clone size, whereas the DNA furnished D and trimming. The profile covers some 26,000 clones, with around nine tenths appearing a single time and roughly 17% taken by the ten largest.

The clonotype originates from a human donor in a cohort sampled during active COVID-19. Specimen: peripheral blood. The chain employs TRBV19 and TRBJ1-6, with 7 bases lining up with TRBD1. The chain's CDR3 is CASRITGAPAWPLHF. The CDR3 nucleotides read TGTGCCAGTAGGATTACAGGGGCTCCGGCGTGGCCCCTCCACTTT.